The table lists the clone carrying this T cell receptor beta chain with many counts. The antigen remains unidentified. This record belongs to a study of shared clonotypes between healthy human individuals. Memory CD4+ cells were the fraction left after CD45RA+ naive selection. Findings and caveats of the study: Between a handful of donors, naive CD4 clonotypes were shared at a level of around 4.9%. Generation probability values for non-shared clonotypes were lower than those for clonotypes shared by all four donors. Sharing of clonotypes among donors was expected to vary with sequencing depth.

The protocol was immunoSEQ multiplex PCR, while the TCRdb copy is restricted to in-frame clones and leaves out a portion. The data hold nearly 1 million clones, with 70% to 85% observed a single time. CDR1 and CDR2 (germline): MNHEY, SVGAGI. CDR3 length: 13 amino acids. V lost 6 bases and J lost 3, with 8 bases in between. Sequencing input: memory CD4+ T cells sorted from blood. Subset here: CD45RA-negative fraction. The source is a man aged 18 to 30 in good health. The chain links TRBV6-5 to TRBJ2-2; D is unresolved. The DNA for the CDR3 is TGTGCCAGCAGAACTGGATACACCGGGGAGCTGTTTTTT. It yields the protein CASRTGYTGELFF.